These T cell receptor beta chains were read from a single sample in a study of shared clonotypes between healthy human individuals. TCRdb's table, derived via immunoSEQ multiplex PCR, lists solely in-frame clones and lacks some. Here the sample spans hundreds of thousands of clones, about 95% being singletons. Sequenced sample: naive CD8+ T cells sorted from blood. Source of these receptors: a woman younger than 45 in good health. Both conserved end residues are part of each CDR3. The D gene is left open where the match is weak. Size is omitted from some rows. Given values are once, few, many or a class for expanded clones.

d_gene: TRBD1; abundance: NA; j_gene: TRBJ1-5; v_gene: TRBV28; CDR3aa: CASSITGGNQPQHF
d_gene: NA; abundance: NA; j_gene: TRBJ2-3; v_gene: TRBV10-3; CDR3aa: CAIAPKINVGTDTQYF
d_gene: NA; abundance: NA; j_gene: TRBJ2-5; v_gene: TRBV7-3; CDR3aa: CASSLVGASQETQYF
d_gene: TRBD1; abundance: NA; j_gene: TRBJ2-3; v_gene: TRBV4-1; CDR3aa: CASSQRDRDTDTQYF
d_gene: NA; abundance: NA; j_gene: TRBJ2-7; v_gene: TRBV30; CDR3aa: CAWSDSYEQYF
d_gene: TRBD2; abundance: NA; j_gene: TRBJ2-7; v_gene: TRBV7-8; CDR3aa: CASSPGLAYYEQYF
d_gene: NA; abundance: NA; j_gene: TRBJ1-1; v_gene: TRBV9; CDR3aa: CASSVGGETEAFF
d_gene: NA; abundance: NA; j_gene: TRBJ2-5; v_gene: TRBV7-3; CDR3aa: CASSPIGGQETQYF
d_gene: NA; abundance: NA; j_gene: TRBJ1-1; v_gene: TRBV5-6; CDR3aa: CASSQISDTEAFF
d_gene: TRBD2; abundance: NA; j_gene: NA; v_gene: TRBV29-1; CDR3aa: CSVEGGREGSYEQYF
d_gene: TRBD1; abundance: NA; j_gene: TRBJ2-7; v_gene: TRBV27; CDR3aa: CASSPGGSYEQYF
d_gene: NA; abundance: few; j_gene: TRBJ2-7; v_gene: TRBV13; CDR3aa: CASSYGWSYEQYF
d_gene: NA; abundance: NA; j_gene: TRBJ2-7; v_gene: TRBV5-6; CDR3aa: CASSLDSIYEQYF
d_gene: TRBD2; abundance: NA; j_gene: TRBJ2-1; v_gene: TRBV2; CDR3aa: CASRETSGFSNEQFF
d_gene: NA; abundance: NA; j_gene: TRBJ2-2; v_gene: TRBV27; CDR3aa: CASSFLRTGELFF
d_gene: NA; abundance: NA; j_gene: TRBJ2-1; v_gene: TRBV5-4; CDR3aa: CASSTVDEQFF
d_gene: NA; abundance: NA; j_gene: TRBJ2-7; v_gene: TRBV29-1; CDR3aa: CSVENGGDYEQYF
d_gene: TRBD2; abundance: NA; j_gene: TRBJ2-1; v_gene: TRBV27; CDR3aa: CASRPLLAGALGEQFF
d_gene: NA; abundance: NA; j_gene: TRBJ1-2; v_gene: TRBV4-1; CDR3aa: CASSQEDNYGYTF
d_gene: TRBD2; abundance: NA; j_gene: TRBJ2-1; v_gene: TRBV7-3; CDR3aa: CASTDWTSRNSYNEQFF
d_gene: NA; abundance: NA; j_gene: TRBJ2-3; v_gene: TRBV5-8; CDR3aa: CASSLTGSAADTQYF
d_gene: NA; abundance: NA; j_gene: TRBJ2-7; v_gene: TRBV28; CDR3aa: CASSMFGATEEQYF
d_gene: NA; abundance: NA; j_gene: TRBJ2-3; v_gene: TRBV5-6; CDR3aa: CASSSGSTDTQYF
d_gene: TRBD1; abundance: NA; j_gene: TRBJ2-7; v_gene: TRBV7-2; CDR3aa: CASILFPRDSPYEQYF
d_gene: NA; abundance: NA; j_gene: TRBJ2-3; v_gene: TRBV29-1; CDR3aa: CSARADTQYF
d_gene: NA; abundance: NA; j_gene: TRBJ2-2; v_gene: TRBV5-4; CDR3aa: CASSQTGNTGELFF
d_gene: TRBD2; abundance: NA; j_gene: TRBJ2-1; v_gene: TRBV9; CDR3aa: CASSQRTSGNEQFF
d_gene: NA; abundance: NA; j_gene: TRBJ1-4; v_gene: TRBV11-2; CDR3aa: CASSLGGPLEKLFF
d_gene: TRBD1; abundance: NA; j_gene: TRBJ2-3; v_gene: TRBV9; CDR3aa: CASSGQGSTQYF
d_gene: NA; abundance: NA; j_gene: TRBJ2-1; v_gene: TRBV27; CDR3aa: CASSLSSGPIYNEQFF
d_gene: TRBD1; abundance: NA; j_gene: TRBJ2-7; v_gene: TRBV19; CDR3aa: CASGTAVAYEQYF
d_gene: TRBD1; abundance: NA; j_gene: TRBJ1-2; v_gene: TRBV9; CDR3aa: CASSVDLQGNYGYTF
d_gene: NA; abundance: NA; j_gene: TRBJ2-7; v_gene: TRBV5-5; CDR3aa: CASSLDRYEQYF
d_gene: NA; abundance: NA; j_gene: TRBJ1-5; v_gene: TRBV15; CDR3aa: CATSRLGLGQPQHF
d_gene: NA; abundance: NA; j_gene: TRBJ1-3; v_gene: TRBV28; CDR3aa: CASSFRPRPGNTIYF
d_gene: NA; abundance: NA; j_gene: TRBJ1-5; v_gene: TRBV9; CDR3aa: CASSVAINQPQHF
d_gene: TRBD1; abundance: once; j_gene: TRBJ2-5; v_gene: TRBV28; CDR3aa: CASSLYMTGTLQETQYF
d_gene: NA; abundance: NA; j_gene: TRBJ2-5; v_gene: TRBV21-1; CDR3aa: CASNRRRETQYF
d_gene: NA; abundance: once; j_gene: TRBJ2-7; v_gene: TRBV28; CDR3aa: CASSFFGGSYEQYF
d_gene: NA; abundance: NA; j_gene: TRBJ1-4; v_gene: TRBV7-9; CDR3aa: CASSLGQANEKLFF
d_gene: NA; abundance: NA; j_gene: TRBJ1-1; v_gene: TRBV27; CDR3aa: CASSLTVNTEAFF
d_gene: TRBD2; abundance: NA; j_gene: TRBJ2-1; v_gene: TRBV7-3; CDR3aa: CASSPLSGRAYNEQFF
d_gene: NA; abundance: NA; j_gene: TRBJ2-5; v_gene: TRBV13; CDR3aa: CASSWGRGLARGETQYF
d_gene: NA; abundance: once; j_gene: TRBJ1-3; v_gene: TRBV28; CDR3aa: CASSFRSFASGNTIYF
d_gene: TRBD1; abundance: NA; j_gene: TRBJ1-2; v_gene: TRBV14; CDR3aa: CASSLQGTDGYTF